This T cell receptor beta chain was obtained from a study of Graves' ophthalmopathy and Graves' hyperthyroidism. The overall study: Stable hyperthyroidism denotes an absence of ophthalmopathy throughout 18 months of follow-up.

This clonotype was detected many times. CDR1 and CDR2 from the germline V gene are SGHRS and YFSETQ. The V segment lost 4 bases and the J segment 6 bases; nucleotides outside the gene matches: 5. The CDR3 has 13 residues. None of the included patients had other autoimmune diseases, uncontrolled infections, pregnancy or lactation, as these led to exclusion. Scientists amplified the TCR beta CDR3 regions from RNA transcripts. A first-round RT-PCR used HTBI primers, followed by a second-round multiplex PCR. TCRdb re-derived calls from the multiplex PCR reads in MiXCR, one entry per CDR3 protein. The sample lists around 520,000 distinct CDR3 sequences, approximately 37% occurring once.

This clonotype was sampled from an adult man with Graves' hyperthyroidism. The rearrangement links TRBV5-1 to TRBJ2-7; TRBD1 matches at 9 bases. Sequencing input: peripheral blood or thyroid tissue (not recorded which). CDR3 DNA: TGCGCCAGCAGCCACGGACAGGGGCGCGAGCAGTACTTC. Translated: CASSHGQGREQYF. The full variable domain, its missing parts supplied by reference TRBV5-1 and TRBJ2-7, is KAGVTQTPRYLIKTRGQQVTLSCSPISGHRSVSWYQQTPGQGLQFLFEYFSETQRNKGNFPGRFSGRQFSNSRSEMNVSTLELGDSALYLCASSHGQGREQYFGPGTRLTVT.